Each of the 14 T cell receptor beta chains below was sequenced from the same sample in a study of T cell changes during pregnancy in multiple sclerosis. The data were produced by immunoSEQ multiplex PCR, yet TCRdb's version contains in-frame clones alone and is incomplete. In the table there are tens of thousands of clones, 91% of which are singletons. The material was peripheral blood, obtained in the third trimester of pregnancy. The receptors stem from a female donor in good health, enrolled as a control in a pregnancy study.

The chain is built from TRBV19 and TRBJ2-7; TRBD1 agrees at 8 bases. Unmatched junction bases numbered 2, after V lost 4 bases and J lost 3 bases. This CDR3 contains 13 residues. Germline values: CDR1 LNHDA, CDR2 SQIVND (reference sequence). The CDR3 DNA is TGTGCCAGTAGTAGGGGGACAGGCTACGAGCAGTACTTC. The encoded protein is CASSRGTGYEQYF.

J is TRBJ1-6 and V is TRBV4-3, with TRBD1 matching over 8 bases. Losses at the gene ends were 5 bases for V and 8 bases for J; bases not matched to a gene: 8. Germline V CDR1 and CDR2: LGHNA, YSLEER. The CDR3 loop spans 15 amino acids. The CDR3 protein is CASSTRTGIYSPLHF. DNA for the CDR3: TGCGCCAGCAGCACCCGGACAGGGATATATTCACCCCTCCACTTT.

CDR3 residues: CASRVGEAGGEQFF. The CDR3 DNA reads TGTGCCAGCAGGGTCGGGGAGGCTGGCGGTGAGCAGTTCTTC. The J gene is TRBJ2-1, the V gene TRBV5-4; tentatively, D is TRBD2 (6 bases). Germline CDR1 reads SGHNT; CDR2 reads YYREEE (reference sequence). V gave up 5 bases and J gave up 9 bases, with 18 bases separating them. The CDR3 loop spans 14 amino acids.

V gene TRBV5-8 combines with J gene TRBJ2-7, with 7 bases matching TRBD1. The germline CDR1 and CDR2 sequences are SGHTS and YDEGEE. Germline trimming cut 4 bases from V and 4 bases from J; bases unmatched to any gene: 11. CDR3 length: 15 amino acids. CDR3 sequence (DNA): TGTGCCAGCAGCCCTGGAAAGGGGGCATCTTACGAGCAGTACTTC. Encoded protein: CASSPGKGASYEQYF.

The V gene is TRBV4-1, the J gene TRBJ1-4; D is perhaps TRBD1 (5 bases). The V end was cut by 0 bases, the J end by 6 bases, with 17 bases between. The CDR3 contains 17 residues. Looked up from germline, CDR1 is MGHRA and CDR2 is YSYEKL. The CDR3 nucleotides read TGCGCCAGCAGCCAAGATAGGGGTCGTCGGGTTTATGAAAAACTGTTTTTT. The encoded protein is CASSQDRGRRVYEKLFF.

The chain uses TRBV4-3 and TRBJ1-1, with D uncertain. The CDR3 length is 15 residues. Trimming removed 4 bases at V and 6 bases at J, with 18 bases between. CDR1 LGHNA and CDR2 YSLEER come from the germline V gene. CDR3 bases: TGCGCCAGCAGCCCCAGCGTGGCGGCCGCATCTGAAGCTTTCTTT. Protein: CASSPSVAAASEAFF.

This clone was observed a few times. The gene calls are TRBV30 and TRBJ1-1; D gene uncertain. This CDR3 has 13 amino acids. Between the trimmed V and J ends, which lost 4 bases and 2 bases, there was a span of 11 bases. Germline-derived CDR1 and CDR2 are GTSNPN and SVGIG (reference sequence). CDR3 bases: TGTGCCTGGAATCGGCGGGAAAACACTGAAGCTTTCTTT. It translates to CAWNRRENTEAFF. The variable domain in full, completed from reference TRBV30 and TRBJ1-1, reads SQTIHQWPATLVQPVGSPLSLECTVEGTSNPNLYWYRQAAGRGLQLLFYSVGIGQISSEVPQNLSASRPQDRQFILSSKKLLLSDSGFYLCAWNRRENTEAFFGQGTRLTVV.

The chain has TRBV18 and TRBJ1-2; the D gene is possibly TRBD1 (6 bases). Germline V gives CDR1 KGHSH, CDR2 LQKENI. The CDR3 extends over 16 amino acids. The V gene lost 1 base and the J gene lost 3 bases, with 15 bases spanning the gap. DNA for the CDR3: TGTGCCAGCTCACCACTACAGGGCCCCAATGACTATGGCTACACCTTC. Translating it yields CASSPLQGPNDYGYTF.

This clone is a singleton in its sample. V usage is TRBV7-8 and J usage is TRBJ2-7, with a tentative D call TRBD2 (7 bases). The CDR3 runs 15 residues. Germline loops: CDR1 SGHVS, CDR2 FQNEAQ. The V and J ends lost 5 bases and 0 bases respectively, with 14 bases between them. This CDR3 is CASSLIRGASYEQYF. Here the CDR3 DNA reads TGTGCCAGCAGCCTAATACGGGGGGCCTCCTACGAGCAGTACTTC. Full variable domain (missing parts from reference TRBV7-8 and TRBJ2-7): GAGVSQSPRYKVAKRGQDVALRCDPISGHVSLFWYQQALGQGPEFLTYFQNEAQLDKSGLPSDRFFAERPEGSVSTLKIQRTQQEDSAVYLCASSLIRGASYEQYFGPGTRLTVT.

This clone was seen more than once but under ten times. The CDR3 DNA follows: TGCGCCAGCAGCTCTCGACTAGCGGGCTACACAGATACGCAGTATTTT. Translating it yields CASSSRLAGYTDTQYF. The V call is TRBV4-3, the J call TRBJ2-3, with TRBD2 matching over 10 bases. The CDR3 spans 16 residues. CDR1 is LGHNA, CDR2 YSLEER, per germline. V shed 5 bases, J shed 2 bases, and the junction held 7 bases outside the gene matches.

The gene calls are TRBV28 and TRBJ2-7; 7 positions agree with TRBD2. This CDR3 spans 13 amino acids. V dropped 2 bases and J dropped 2; count of bases not matched to a gene: 0. Germline V gene sequence: CDR1 MDHEN, CDR2 SYDVKM. This chain's CDR3 is CASSLSGAYEQYF. In nucleotides, the CDR3 is TGTGCCAGCAGTTTAAGCGGGGCCTACGAGCAGTACTTC.

The chain carries TRBV19 and TRBJ1-2; 10 nucleotides line up with TRBD1. Looked up from germline, CDR1 is LNHDA and CDR2 is SQIVND (reference sequence). The CDR3 runs to 17 residues. With V trimmed by 7 bases and J by 8 bases, 19 bases remained unmatched. The CDR3 DNA follows: TGTGCCAGTACCCATGGGACAGGGGCCGTCAGGTGGGCCGGCTACACCTTC. Its protein product is CASTHGTGAVRWAGYTF.

The chain has TRBV5-1 and TRBJ1-2; D might be TRBD1 (6 bases). Germline CDR1 SGHRS, CDR2 YFSETQ. The ends were cut back, 4 bases at V and 0 bases at J, with 10 bases in the middle. The CDR3 has 14 residues. DNA of the CDR3: TGCGCCAGCAGCCAGGGGACAACTAACTATGGCTACACCTTC. Amino acids: CASSQGTTNYGYTF.

This clone was seen only once. The V gene is TRBV7-6, the J gene TRBJ2-2; 7 bases line up with TRBD2. CDR3 size: 17 residues. Germline CDR1 is SGHVS and CDR2 is FNYEAQ. The V segment lost 3 bases and the J segment 0 bases; nucleotides outside the gene matches: 7. CDR3: CASSLGPGTTNTGELFF. The CDR3 nucleotides are TGTGCCAGCAGCTTGGGACCCGGGACTACGAACACCGGGGAGCTGTTTTTT.